These T cell receptor beta chains were read from a single sample in a study of CD8 T cells in ankylosing spondylitis. Using its own MiXCR run on the 5' RACE reads, TCRdb lists one record per CDR3 protein. The table shows approximately 540,000 distinct CDR3 sequences, with roughly 13% occurring only once. Sequencing was done on a sample of blood, either unsorted or a sorted T cell fraction (not recorded which). The receptors stem from a male donor with ankylosing spondylitis. CDR3s include the opening cysteine and the closing phenylalanine or tryptophan. Each record gives: D gene, J gene, clone size, V gene, CDR3 DNA, CDR3 protein. The D gene is left open where the match is weak. Some rows have no size entry. The others give once, few or many, or a class for an expanded clone.

D: .
J: TRBJ1-2
size: .
V: TRBV24-1
DNA: TGTGCCACCAGCGACAGGTTGGACTATGGCTACACCTTC
CDR3: CATSDRLDYGYTF

D: TRBD2
J: TRBJ2-5
size: many
V: TRBV5-1
DNA: TGCGCCAGCAGCTTAAGACTAGCACAAGAGACCCAGTACTTC
CDR3: CASSLRLAQETQYF

D: TRBD2
J: TRBJ2-5
size: .
V: TRBV7-9
DNA: TGTGCCAGCAGCTTAATACGGGAGGGAGATGAGACCCAGTACTTC
CDR3: CASSLIREGDETQYF

D: .
J: TRBJ1-2
size: .
V: TRBV27
DNA: TGTGCCAGCAGTTTACAAGGCCCCAACAATGGCTACACCTTC
CDR3: CASSLQGPNNGYTF

D: .
J: TRBJ2-7
size: many
V: TRBV27
DNA: TGTGCCAGCAGTTTAGGGGGAAGGGCCTACGAGCAGTACTTC
CDR3: CASSLGGRAYEQYF

D: TRBD1
J: TRBJ2-3
size: few
V: TRBV5-1
DNA: TGCGCCAGCTGGGACAGGGGCATCACAGATACGCAGTATTTT
CDR3: CASWDRGITDTQYF

D: TRBD1
J: TRBJ1-1
size: .
V: TRBV6-1
DNA: TGTGCCAGCAGCCGTATGACAGGGGAAGACACTGAAGCTTTCTTT
CDR3: CASSRMTGEDTEAFF

D: .
J: TRBJ2-3
size: few
V: TRBV5-1
DNA: TGCGCCAGCAGCTCGACCTTGGTCTCAGATACGCAGTATTTT
CDR3: CASSSTLVSDTQYF

D: TRBD2
J: TRBJ2-3
size: many
V: TRBV20-1
DNA: TGCAGTGCTCGGGGGGGGAGAGGCACAGATACGCAGTATTTT
CDR3: CSARGGRGTDTQYF

D: .
J: TRBJ2-5
size: .
V: TRBV7-2
DNA: TGTGCCAGCAGTCCTACACTGGGGTACCAAGAGACCCAGTACTTC
CDR3: CASSPTLGYQETQYF

D: .
J: TRBJ1-3
size: few
V: TRBV5-1
DNA: TGCGCCAGCAGCTTGGTACAAGGGCCTGGAAACACCATATATTTT
CDR3: CASSLVQGPGNTIYF

D: TRBD2
J: TRBJ2-5
size: many
V: TRBV12-3/TRBV12-4
DNA: TGTGCCAGCAGTCGGGGGGGCCAAGAGACCCAGTACTTC
CDR3: CASSRGGQETQYF

D: .
J: TRBJ2-1
size: many
V: TRBV6-6
DNA: TGTGCCAGCAGTTACTCTGGCGATGAGCAGTTCTTC
CDR3: CASSYSGDEQFF

D: .
J: TRBJ2-2
size: .
V: TRBV12-3/TRBV12-4
DNA: TGTGCCAGCAGCCGCGGCGACATCAGCGGGGAGCTGTTTTTT
CDR3: CASSRGDISGELFF

D: .
J: TRBJ2-1
size: few
V: TRBV20-1
DNA: TGCAGCCCCAGTAGGGCTGGGGAATACAATGAGCAGTTCTTC
CDR3: CSPSRAGEYNEQFF

D: TRBD1
J: TRBJ1-1
size: many
V: TRBV11-2
DNA: TGTGCCAGCAGCCCCGACAGGGAAAAGGGGTCTGAAGCTTTCTTT
CDR3: CASSPDREKGSEAFF

D: .
J: TRBJ2-5
size: few
V: TRBV9
DNA: TGTGCCAGCAGCGTAGGACCCGGGAACCAAGAGACCCAGTACTTC
CDR3: CASSVGPGNQETQYF

D: .
J: TRBJ2-2
size: .
V: TRBV15
DNA: TGTGCCACCAGCAGAGATTACGAAAACACCGGGGAGCTGTTTTTT
CDR3: CATSRDYENTGELFF

D: .
J: TRBJ2-5
size: .
V: TRBV18
DNA: TGTGCCAGCTCAGTAATGGGGGAAGAGACCCAGTACTTC
CDR3: CASSVMGEETQYF

D: TRBD2
J: TRBJ2-3
size: .
V: TRBV7-8
DNA: TGTGCCAGCAGCGGGGGAGGACTAGCGGAGTATTTCACAGATACGCAGTATTTT
CDR3: CASSGGGLAEYFTDTQYF

D: .
J: TRBJ2-2
size: few
V: TRBV11-2
DNA: TGTGCCAGCAGCTTAAGTCTGGAGGGCAGGAACACCGGGGAGCTGTTTTTT
CDR3: CASSLSLEGRNTGELFF

D: .
J: TRBJ2-6
size: few
V: TRBV11-1
DNA: TGTGCCAGCAGTTCCCGGGTCATCCGCTCTGGGGCCAACGTCCTGACTTTC
CDR3: CASSSRVIRSGANVLTF

D: TRBD2
J: TRBJ2-3
size: many
V: TRBV11-2
DNA: TGTGCCAGCAGCTACGGGACTAGCGTCACAGATACGCAGTATTTT
CDR3: CASSYGTSVTDTQYF

D: .
J: TRBJ2-3
size: few
V: TRBV7-9
DNA: TGTGCCAGCAGCTTCGCGGGGACCGGAGATACGCAGTATTTT
CDR3: CASSFAGTGDTQYF

D: .
J: TRBJ2-3
size: few
V: TRBV10-2
DNA: TGCGCCAGCAGTGAGTCCGGACTGTTAGATACGCAGTATTTT
CDR3: CASSESGLLDTQYF

D: .
J: TRBJ2-1
size: .
V: TRBV5-3
DNA: TGTGCCATCGGCCCCACTCTCATGGGGGAAAAAGATGAGCAGTTCTTC
CDR3: CAIGPTLMGEKDEQFF

D: .
J: TRBJ1-1
size: few
V: TRBV4-2
DNA: TGTGCCAGCAGCCAAGTACTGATGAACACTGAAGCTTTCTTT
CDR3: CASSQVLMNTEAFF